Listed below are T cell receptor beta chains from one sample, sequenced in a study of Ad26.COV2.S vaccination and SARS-CoV-2 variants. TCRdb's table, derived via immunoSEQ multiplex PCR, lists solely in-frame clones and lacks some. The repertoire holds about 350,000 clones, with 86% as singletons. Sample: peripheral blood, taken in a trial of Ad26.COV2.S vaccine versus placebo. The receptors were sampled from a person aged 18-60 years who received the Ad26.COV2.S COVID-19 vaccine or a placebo. CDR3s include the opening cysteine and the closing phenylalanine or tryptophan. Each record gives: CDR3 length, clone size, V gene, D gene, J gene, CDR3 protein, CDR3 DNA. D genes are given only for firm matches. Expanded clones are given a class, and other clones once, few, many or no size at all.

15	.	TRBV28	.	TRBJ1-1	CASSLPTPRGPEAFF	TGTGCCAGCAGTTTACCGACCCCCCGAGGGCCTGAAGCTTTCTTT
18	.	TRBV4-3	TRBD2	TRBJ2-3	CASSQERYGRAFSDTQYF	TGCGCCAGCAGCCAAGAAAGGTACGGGAGGGCCTTCTCGGATACGCAGTATTTT
14	.	TRBV27	.	TRBJ2-7	CASRGGTGTYEQYF	TGTGCCAGCCGGGGGGGGACAGGGACATACGAGCAGTACTTC
14	.	TRBV7-9	.	TRBJ2-2	CASSFWGNTGELFF	TGTGCCAGCAGCTTTTGGGGGAACACCGGGGAGCTGTTTTTT
16	once	TRBV9	TRBD1	TRBJ1-5	CASSVEGQGAVQPQHF	TGTGCCAGCAGCGTAGAGGGACAGGGGGCCGTGCAGCCCCAGCATTTT
15	.	TRBV27	TRBD1	TRBJ2-1	CASSFEGAIDYEQFF	TGTGCCAGCAGTTTCGAGGGGGCGATTGATTATGAGCAGTTCTTC
15	.	TRBV7-2	.	TRBJ2-1	CASSLVPVLGNEQFF	TGTGCCAGCAGCTTAGTTCCGGTTTTGGGCAATGAGCAGTTCTTC
13	.	TRBV7-2	.	TRBJ1-5	CASNRALGGPQHF	TGTGCCAGCAACAGGGCCCTCGGGGGGCCCCAGCATTTT
12	.	TRBV28	.	TRBJ1-1	CASSLENTEAFF	TGTGCCAGCAGTTTAGAGAACACTGAAGCTTTCTTT
15	.	TRBV7-2	TRBD2	TRBJ2-7	CASTPRAGGSGEQYF	TGTGCCAGCACCCCTCGGGCGGGAGGTAGCGGCGAGCAGTACTTC
13	.	TRBV7-2	TRBD1	TRBJ1-1	CASSRDREGEAFF	TGTGCCAGCAGTCGCGACAGGGAAGGTGAAGCTTTCTTT
14	.	TRBV9	.	TRBJ1-1	CASSVAGQNTEAFF	TGTGCCAGCAGCGTAGCTGGTCAAAACACTGAAGCTTTCTTT
13	.	TRBV11-1	TRBD1	TRBJ1-5	CASSRTGGQPQHF	TGTGCCAGCAGCCGGACAGGCGGCCAGCCCCAGCATTTT
20	.	TRBV3-1/TRBV3-2	TRBD2	TRBJ2-3	CASSHPIPGLAVGGTDTQYF	TGTGCCAGCAGCCACCCTATCCCGGGACTAGCGGTCGGTGGCACAGATACGCAGTATTTT
18	.	TRBV29-1	.	TRBJ2-2	CSVEPRSGTALRTGELFF	TGCAGCGTCGAACCCAGGAGCGGGACAGCTTTAAGGACCGGGGAGCTGTTTTTT
11	.	TRBV25-1	.	TRBJ2-7	CASSFVYEQYF	TGTGCCAGCAGTTTTGTCTACGAGCAGTACTTC
15	once	TRBV5-1	.	TRBJ2-2	CASSVGPGNTGELFF	TGCGCCAGCAGCGTTGGGCCCGGGAACACCGGGGAGCTGTTTTTT
14	few	TRBV13	TRBD1	TRBJ1-5	CASRKTGNNQPQHF	TGTGCCAGCAGAAAGACAGGGAACAATCAGCCCCAGCATTTT
16	.	TRBV7-6	TRBD1	TRBJ2-5	CASSFRGQRHQETQYF	TGTGCCAGCAGCTTCCGGGGACAGCGTCACCAAGAGACCCAGTACTTC
15	.	TRBV10-3	TRBD1	TRBJ1-4	CAISESVGGKGKLFF	TGTGCCATCAGTGAGTCGGTAGGGGGCAAGGGGAAACTGTTTTTT
15	.	TRBV4-3	TRBD2	TRBJ2-1	CASSQDPGGGFEQFF	TGCGCCAGCAGCCAAGACCCCGGCGGGGGGTTTGAGCAGTTCTTC
15	.	TRBV19	.	TRBJ2-2	CASSLSDSYTGELFF	TGTGCCAGTAGTTTGAGTGACAGCTACACCGGGGAGCTGTTTTTT
15	.	TRBV19	.	TRBJ1-1	CASSTSSTLNTEAFF	TGTGCCAGTAGTACTTCGTCTACCTTGAACACTGAAGCTTTCTTT
15	.	TRBV7-2	.	TRBJ1-5	CASSSGWGSNQPQHF	TGTGCCAGCAGCTCGGGGTGGGGGAGCAATCAGCCCCAGCATTTT
13	.	TRBV11-1	.	TRBJ1-1	CASSLGSNTEAFF	TGTGCCAGCAGCTTAGGGTCGAACACTGAAGCTTTCTTT
13	.	TRBV3-1/TRBV3-2	.	TRBJ1-5	CASSQEQGGPQHF	TGTGCCAGCAGCCAAGAACAGGGAGGGCCCCAGCATTTT
13	.	TRBV6-5	TRBD1	TRBJ2-7	CASSQGQEREQYF	TGTGCCAGCAGCCAGGGACAGGAGCGCGAGCAGTACTTC
12	.	TRBV27	.	TRBJ2-2	CASSPLTGELFF	TGTGCCAGCAGTCCGCTCACCGGGGAGCTGTTTTTT
14	once	TRBV20-1	.	TRBJ2-3	CSASVGGSTDTQYF	TGCAGTGCTAGTGTCGGCGGGAGCACAGATACGCAGTATTTT
13	.	TRBV16	.	TRBJ2-5	CASSVDTQETQYF	TGTGCCAGCAGCGTGGACACCCAAGAGACCCAGTACTTC
14	once	TRBV6-2/TRBV6-3	.	TRBJ1-6	CASSQQGRRSPLHF	TGTGCCAGCAGTCAGCAGGGTCGTCGATCACCCCTCCACTTT
15	.	TRBV18	TRBD2	TRBJ2-1	CASSPPTSGYNEQFF	TGTGCCAGCTCACCACCGACTAGCGGTTACAATGAGCAGTTCTTC
15	.	TRBV27	.	TRBJ2-2	CASTRWGAGTGELFF	TGTGCCAGCACCAGATGGGGGGCGGGCACCGGGGAGCTGTTTTTT
14	.	TRBV5-6	.	TRBJ2-7	CASSLRNRDYEQYF	TGTGCCAGCAGCTTAAGGAACAGGGATTACGAGCAGTACTTC
14	.	TRBV24-1	.	TRBJ2-2	CATQGAANTGELFF	TGTGCCACCCAAGGTGCGGCGAACACCGGGGAGCTGTTTTTT
16	.	TRBV21-1	.	TRBJ2-1	CASSKGDYLLHPEQFF	TGTGCCAGCAGCAAAGGAGACTACCTCCTCCATCCTGAGCAGTTCTTC
13	.	TRBV18	.	TRBJ2-7	CASSPDGFYEQYF	TGTGCCAGCTCACCGGACGGATTTTACGAGCAGTACTTC
15	.	TRBV5-1	.	TRBJ2-7	CASSLTATSSYEQYF	TGCGCCAGCAGCTTGACAGCGACAAGCTCCTACGAGCAGTACTTC
19	.	TRBV11-2	TRBD2	TRBJ2-1	CASSSRTSGGSSSYNEQFF	TGTGCCAGCAGCTCCCGGACTAGCGGGGGATCCAGCTCCTACAATGAGCAGTTCTTC
17	.	TRBV19	TRBD2	TRBJ2-1	CASSYLASGVAYNEQFF	TGTGCCAGTAGTTACCTGGCTAGCGGGGTTGCCTACAATGAGCAGTTCTTC
15	.	TRBV28	.	TRBJ1-6	CASSGARGYNSPLHF	TGTGCCAGCAGTGGGGCCAGGGGCTATAATTCACCCCTCCACTTT
13	.	TRBV6-5	.	TRBJ2-1	CASRLGMEGEQFF	TGTGCCAGCAGACTCGGAATGGAGGGTGAGCAGTTCTTC
15	.	TRBV18	.	TRBJ2-5	CASTPGPDVSETQYF	TGTGCCAGCACACCGGGCCCCGATGTTTCAGAGACCCAGTACTTC
16	.	TRBV2	TRBD2	TRBJ2-5	CASGYTQSAGKETQYF	TGTGCCAGCGGGTACACTCAGTCAGCGGGGAAAGAGACCCAGTACTTC
14	.	TRBV5-1	.	TRBJ2-5	CASSLISRGQTQYF	TGCGCCAGCAGCTTGATTAGCCGCGGACAGACCCAGTACTTC
14	.	TRBV5-1	.	TRBJ1-1	CASSLVSENTEAFF	TGCGCCAGCAGCTTGGTAAGTGAGAACACTGAAGCTTTCTTT
13	.	TRBV6-5	.	TRBJ2-2	CASIMAGAGELFF	TGTGCCAGCATAATGGCCGGGGCCGGGGAGCTGTTTTTT
15	once	TRBV28	TRBD1	TRBJ1-2	CASSTGQGMDYGYTF	TGTGCCAGCAGTACTGGACAGGGTATGGACTATGGCTACACCTTC
16	.	TRBV5-1	.	TRBJ2-2	CASSLGGEGGTGELFF	TGCGCCAGCAGCTTAGGCGGGGAAGGCGGCACCGGGGAGCTGTTTTTT
12	.	TRBV10-3	.	TRBJ1-1	CAISGLEARAFF	TGTGCCATCAGTGGTCTGGAAGCTCGAGCTTTCTTT
14	.	TRBV7-9	TRBD1	TRBJ2-7	CASSSGQERHEQYF	TGTGCCAGCAGCTCAGGACAGGAGCGGCACGAGCAGTACTTC
13	once	TRBV5-1	.	TRBJ1-2	CASSLVGQDGYTF	TGCGCCAGCAGCTTGGTGGGACAAGATGGCTACACCTTC
14	.	TRBV4-2	TRBD1	TRBJ2-5	CASSQDRGTGAQYF	TGTGCCAGCAGCCAAGATCGTGGTACAGGGGCCCAGTACTTC
14	.	TRBV28	.	TRBJ2-5	CASSLFGTGETQYF	TGTGCCAGCAGTTTATTCGGTACGGGGGAGACCCAGTACTTC
15	.	TRBV28	TRBD1	TRBJ1-1	CASSYLTGGHTEAFF	TGTGCCAGCAGTTACTTGACAGGGGGTCACACTGAAGCTTTCTTT
13	few	TRBV7-2	TRBD1	TRBJ1-2	CASSRQGSGGYTF	TGTGCCAGCAGCCGACAGGGAAGTGGTGGCTACACCTTC
16	.	TRBV4-1	.	TRBJ2-7	CASSPEAPGQTYEQYF	TGCGCCAGCAGCCCTGAAGCCCCAGGACAGACCTACGAGCAGTACTTC
13	few	TRBV10-3	.	TRBJ1-5	CAISESRLQPQHF	TGTGCCATCAGTGAGTCACGCCTTCAGCCCCAGCATTTT
14	.	TRBV7-2	.	TRBJ1-5	CASSRGGGSQPQHF	TGTGCCAGCAGCCGGGGGGGAGGGAGTCAGCCCCAGCATTTT
13	.	TRBV19	.	TRBJ2-5	CASSKPSDGTQYF	TGTGCCAGTAGTAAGCCCTCCGATGGGACCCAGTACTTC